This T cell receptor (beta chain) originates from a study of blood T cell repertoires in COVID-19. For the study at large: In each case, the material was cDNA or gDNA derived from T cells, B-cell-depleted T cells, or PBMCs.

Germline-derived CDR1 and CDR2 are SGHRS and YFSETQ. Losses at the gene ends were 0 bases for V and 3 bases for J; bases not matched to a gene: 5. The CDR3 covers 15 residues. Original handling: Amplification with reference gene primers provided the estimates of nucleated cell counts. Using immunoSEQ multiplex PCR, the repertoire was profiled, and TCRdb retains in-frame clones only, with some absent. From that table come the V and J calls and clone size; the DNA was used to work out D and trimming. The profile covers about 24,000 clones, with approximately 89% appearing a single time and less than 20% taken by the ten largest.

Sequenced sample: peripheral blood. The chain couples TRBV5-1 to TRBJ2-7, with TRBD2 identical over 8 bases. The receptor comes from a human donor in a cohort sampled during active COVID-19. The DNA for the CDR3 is TGCGCCAGCAGCTTGGAAGCAGCGGGGGACTACGAGCAGTACTTC. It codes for CASSLEAAGDYEQYF.